The rows below give T cell receptor beta chains drawn from one sample of a study of identifying expanded T cells in peripheral blood. Only in-frame clones appear in the TCRdb table, and some are missing; sequencing was by immunoSEQ multiplex PCR. The sample yields approximately 59,000 clones, roughly nine tenths seen once. Sequenced material: blood. The receptors come from a person aged 18 to 75 in good health. Both conserved end residues are part of each CDR3. Each record gives: clone size, V gene, J gene, D gene, CDR3 DNA, CDR3 protein. A D gene is named only where the DNA matches it firmly. Clone size, where shown, is once, few, many, or a class for clones that have expanded.

.	TRBV6-6	TRBJ2-1	.	TGTGCCAGCAGCCCCCCAGGAACGAAAGGGGGGGGTGAGCAGTTCTTC	CASSPPGTKGGGEQFF
.	TRBV6-5	TRBJ2-1	.	TGTGCCAGCAGTTCTCCGTATCGGGCGGTTAAGCAGTTCTTC	CASSSPYRAVKQFF
.	TRBV7-3	TRBJ2-2	.	TGTGCCAGCAGTCAGTCCGGGGAGCTGTTTTTT	CASSQSGELFF
.	TRBV27	TRBJ1-1	.	TGTGCCAGCAGTGGACGAGGGGGTGAAGCTTTCTTT	CASSGRGGEAFF
few	TRBV19	TRBJ1-1	.	TGTGCCAGTATGTCCCCGGGTCTTCACACTGAAGCTTTCTTT	CASMSPGLHTEAFF
.	TRBV6-4	TRBJ2-7	.	TGTGCCAGCAGTCTTGGCGTGGGCTACGAGCAGTACTTC	CASSLGVGYEQYF
.	TRBV5-6	TRBJ1-3	.	TGTGCCAGCAGCACGGGATTCACTGGAAACACCATATATTTT	CASSTGFTGNTIYF
once	TRBV29-1	TRBJ1-2	.	TGCAGCGTTGATTCTGCCATACAGGGAAGCTATGGCTACACCTTC	CSVDSAIQGSYGYTF
.	TRBV9	TRBJ2-1	TRBD2	TGTGCCAGCAGCGTGACTAGCGGGGGGGTCTATGAGCAGTTCTTC	CASSVTSGGVYEQFF
.	TRBV7-9	TRBJ2-4	TRBD1	TGTGCCAGCAGCGCCCGGGACAGCACAAACATTCAGTACTTC	CASSARDSTNIQYF
once	TRBV9	TRBJ2-2	TRBD2	TGTGCCAGCAGCGTAGAAGGCGGGAGTTCCGGGGAGCTGTTTTTT	CASSVEGGSSGELFF
.	TRBV4-3	TRBJ2-7	TRBD1	TGCGCCAGCAGCCAAGAGCCCCAAGTCAAGCCTCGACAGGGATCCTACGAGCAGTACTTC	CASSQEPQVKPRQGSYEQYF
once	TRBV19	TRBJ1-5	.	TGTGCCAGTAGTATAGCCCCCCCCAGCAATCAGCCCCAGCATTTT	CASSIAPPSNQPQHF
.	TRBV6-5	TRBJ1-3	.	TGTGCCGCGTCACGAGGGGTTGGAAACACCATATATTTT	CAASRGVGNTIYF
.	TRBV29-1	TRBJ2-1	TRBD2	TGCAGCGTTGAGACTAGCGGGTACTACAATGAGCAGTTCTTC	CSVETSGYYNEQFF
.	TRBV7-2	TRBJ2-2	TRBD2	TGTGCCAGCAGCCGTGGGACTAGCGGGGCGAACACCGGGGAGCTGTTTTTT	CASSRGTSGANTGELFF
.	TRBV5-1	TRBJ2-7	.	TGCGCCAGCAGCGGTGGATTAGGAGGTCAGGACGAGCAGTACTTC	CASSGGLGGQDEQYF
once	TRBV19	TRBJ2-3	.	TGTGCCAGTAGTATTGGAGGGATGGGCACAGATACGCAGTATTTT	CASSIGGMGTDTQYF
.	TRBV15	TRBJ1-5	.	TGTGCCACCAGCAGAGATTACGGCAATCAGCCCCAGCATTTT	CATSRDYGNQPQHF
.	TRBV7-9	TRBJ1-3	.	TGTGCCAGCAGCTCTGGCCCCAGGGAGGTCATATATTTT	CASSSGPREVIYF
.	TRBV5-4	TRBJ2-3	.	TGTGCCACACACCCTCAGGGCTGGGCAGATACGCAGTATTTT	CATHPQGWADTQYF
.	TRBV18	TRBJ2-7	TRBD1	TGTGCCAGCTCACCTCAGTTTTCAGGGGGTTCAGGCGAGCAGTACTTC	CASSPQFSGGSGEQYF
.	TRBV28	TRBJ2-5	.	TGTGCCAGCAGTTTACGGTCCTGGGGGCGAGAGACCCAGTACTTC	CASSLRSWGRETQYF